This T cell receptor (beta chain) stems from a study of blood T cell repertoires in COVID-19. Across the study: Spain, Italy and the United States supplied samples that represented acute and convalescent COVID-19. T cells, B-cell-depleted T cells, or PBMCs provided the cDNA or gDNA that served as material.

In the study's own analysis: It was from reference gene primer amplification that nucleated cell counts were estimated. The data were produced by immunoSEQ multiplex PCR, yet TCRdb's version contains in-frame clones alone and is incomplete. V and J calls and clone size come straight from that table; D and trimming were deduced from the DNA. The sample shows roughly 250,000 clones, 84% of them seen only once. The sequencing input was peripheral blood. The sequence was collected from a human donor in a cohort sampled during active COVID-19.

The DNA for the CDR3 is TGTGCCAGCAGCCAATCCCAGCGGCCCACCTACAATGAGCAGTTCTTC. This translates into CASSQSQRPTYNEQFF. This chain joins TRBV4-2 and TRBJ2-1; perhaps TRBD2 as D (5 bases). Trimming took 2 bases from V and 2 from J, leaving 13 bases between them. The germline V gene encodes CDR1 LGHNA and CDR2 YNFKEQ. This CDR3 is built from 16 residues.